The source of this TCR beta chain is a study of blood T cells in healthy people across ages. Overall study findings and caveats: Estimates of total diversity, which came from one million sequenced T cells, were considered to be underestimates.

Next came a second PCR, run for about 7 to 12 cycles, which used a sample-barcoded 5' primer along with a J-beta primer mix. MiXCR, applied by TCRdb to the 5' RACE reads, yields one record per CDR3 protein. The data show around 1.5 million distinct CDR3 sequences, with approximately 59% seen just once and roughly 6.3% held by the top ten. Concerning this clonotype: Its antigen is unknown.

Sequencing was done on a sample of blood. This receptor was obtained from a man aged 18 to 29 in good health.

This CDR3 is CASSQELRQAATQYF. The DNA of the CDR3 is TGTGCCAGCAGCCAAGAACTCCGACAGGCAGCTACGCAGTATTTT. The chain uses TRBV3-1 and TRBJ2-3; weak D call: TRBD1 (6 bases). V was shortened by 0 bases and J by 8 bases, with 15 bases between the two germline ends. Germline V gene data show CDR1 as LGHDT and CDR2 as YNNKEL (reference sequence). This CDR3 is built from 15 residues.